Listed below are T cell receptor beta chains from one sample, sequenced in a study of blood T cell repertoires in COVID-19. The repertoire was sequenced with immunoSEQ multiplex PCR; TCRdb's copy has only in-frame clones and lacks some. The sample includes tens of thousands of clones, around 83% of them seen just once. Material: peripheral blood. These receptors all come from a man aged 50 to 59 with acute or convalescent COVID-19. Each CDR3 is given with its conserved first and last residue. Each record gives: CDR3 protein, CDR3 DNA, V gene, J gene, D gene, clone size. The D gene is left open where the match is weak. The size entry is marked missing in some rows and otherwise reads once, few, many or a size class.

CDR3: CASTGDRGQRETQYF
DNA: TGTGCCAGCACCGGCGACAGGGGGCAGCGAGAGACCCAGTACTTC
V: TRBV11-2
J: TRBJ2-5
D: TRBD1
size: .

CDR3: CASRNQGDSPLHF
DNA: TGTGCCAGCCGAAACCAGGGGGATTCACCCCTCCACTTT
V: TRBV28
J: TRBJ1-6
D: TRBD1
size: .

CDR3: CASSGTGGYTDTQYF
DNA: TGCGCCAGCAGCGGGACAGGGGGCTACACAGATACGCAGTATTTT
V: TRBV5-1
J: TRBJ2-3
D: TRBD1
size: .

CDR3: CAWLGTSGGIAEQFF
DNA: TGTGCCTGGCTAGGGACTAGCGGGGGAATCGCTGAGCAGTTCTTC
V: TRBV30
J: TRBJ2-1
D: TRBD2
size: .

CDR3: CASSLELAKNIQYF
DNA: TGTGCCAGCAGTTTAGAGCTAGCCAAAAACATTCAGTACTTC
V: TRBV28
J: TRBJ2-4
D: .
size: .

CDR3: CASSSRLAGGPYEQYF
DNA: TGTGCCAGCAGTAGCCGACTAGCGGGAGGGCCTTACGAGCAGTACTTC
V: TRBV6-2/TRBV6-3
J: TRBJ2-7
D: TRBD2
size: .

CDR3: CASSLQGGGPIEQYF
DNA: TGTGCCAGCAGTTTGCAGGGAGGCGGCCCTATCGAGCAGTACTTC
V: TRBV6-2/TRBV6-3
J: TRBJ2-7
D: .
size: .

CDR3: CAIGGGDGYTF
DNA: TGTGCCATCGGTGGGGGGGATGGCTACACCTTC
V: TRBV10-3
J: TRBJ1-2
D: .
size: .

CDR3: CASSGSPRLDTQYF
DNA: TGTGCCAGCAGCGGGTCCCCTAGGTTGGATACGCAGTATTTT
V: TRBV9
J: TRBJ2-3
D: .
size: .

CDR3: CASSSSSGGGWPQHF
DNA: TGTGCCAGCAGCTCCTCATCGGGAGGGGGGTGGCCCCAGCATTTT
V: TRBV7-8
J: TRBJ1-5
D: .
size: .

CDR3: CASSLFSGGLPHNEQFF
DNA: TGTGCCAGCAGCTTATTCTCGGGGGGCCTCCCCCACAATGAGCAGTTCTTC
V: TRBV11-2
J: TRBJ2-1
D: .
size: .

CDR3: CASSYSPGSNQPQHF
DNA: TGTGCCAGCAGCTATTCCCCAGGTAGCAATCAGCCCCAGCATTTT
V: TRBV7-2
J: TRBJ1-5
D: .
size: .

CDR3: CASSLDSGTGRSWYQETQYF
DNA: TGTGCCAGCAGCTTAGATTCTGGGACAGGCCGGTCGTGGTACCAAGAGACCCAGTACTTC
V: TRBV11-2
J: TRBJ2-5
D: TRBD1
size: .

CDR3: CASSDEREWPYNEQFF
DNA: TGTGCCAGCAGCGACGAGCGGGAGTGGCCTTACAATGAGCAGTTCTTC
V: TRBV9
J: TRBJ2-1
D: TRBD2
size: .

CDR3: CASSLYRGYEQFF
DNA: TGCGCCAGCAGCCTTTACAGGGGTTATGAGCAGTTCTTC
V: TRBV4-3
J: TRBJ2-1
D: TRBD1
size: .

CDR3: CASSSSPSGLLNEQFF
DNA: TGTGCCAGCAGTTCCTCCCCAAGCGGCCTCTTGAATGAGCAGTTCTTC
V: TRBV27
J: TRBJ2-1
D: .
size: few

CDR3: CASSHLAGAFRAPETQYF
DNA: TGTGCCAGCAGTCACCTAGCGGGGGCCTTTCGGGCGCCAGAGACCCAGTACTTC
V: TRBV6-2/TRBV6-3
J: TRBJ2-5
D: TRBD2
size: .

CDR3: CASSPWTSGSWEQFF
DNA: TGTGCCAGCAGCCCCTGGACTAGCGGGAGTTGGGAGCAGTTCTTC
V: TRBV27
J: TRBJ2-1
D: TRBD2
size: few

CDR3: CASSYLLAGGPREQFF
DNA: TGTGCCAGCAGTTATTTACTAGCGGGGGGGCCGCGGGAGCAGTTCTTC
V: TRBV27
J: TRBJ2-1
D: TRBD2
size: .

CDR3: CAWGPGNTEAFF
DNA: TGTGCCTGGGGACCGGGGAACACTGAAGCTTTCTTT
V: TRBV30
J: TRBJ1-1
D: .
size: few

CDR3: CATGLTGNTIYF
DNA: TGTGCCACCGGACTCACTGGAAACACCATATATTTT
V: TRBV10-3
J: TRBJ1-3
D: .
size: .

CDR3: CSASLAGGLYEQYF
DNA: TGCAGTGCTAGTTTGGCGGGAGGCCTCTACGAGCAGTACTTC
V: TRBV20-1
J: TRBJ2-7
D: TRBD2
size: .

CDR3: CASSSNGVGYTF
DNA: TGTGCCAGCAGCTCCAACGGGGTTGGCTACACCTTC
V: TRBV5-8
J: TRBJ1-2
D: .
size: .

CDR3: CASSYSSPRDTQYF
DNA: TGTGCCAGCAGTTACTCGAGTCCCCGGGATACGCAGTATTTT
V: TRBV6-6
J: TRBJ2-3
D: .
size: .

CDR3: CASGIAGRPSSYNEQFF
DNA: TGTGCCAGCGGCATAGCGGGGCGACCTAGCTCCTACAATGAGCAGTTCTTC
V: TRBV3-1/TRBV3-2
J: TRBJ2-1
D: TRBD2
size: .

CDR3: CASSLSAPGLAGYNEQFF
DNA: TGTGCCAGCAGTTTATCAGCTCCGGGACTAGCTGGGTACAATGAGCAGTTCTTC
V: TRBV28
J: TRBJ2-1
D: TRBD2
size: .

CDR3: CASRERDTRAGEQYF
DNA: TGTGCCAGCAGGGAGAGGGACACCCGGGCGGGCGAGCAGTACTTC
V: TRBV6-5
J: TRBJ2-7
D: .
size: .

CDR3: CASSLRQGAGNEQFF
DNA: TGTGCCAGCAGCTTGCGGCAGGGGGCTGGAAATGAGCAGTTCTTC
V: TRBV11-3
J: TRBJ2-1
D: TRBD1
size: .

CDR3: CASSQVLREGLYNEQFF
DNA: TGTGCCAGCAGCCAAGTCTTGCGGGAGGGGCTCTACAATGAGCAGTTCTTC
V: TRBV3-1/TRBV3-2
J: TRBJ2-1
D: TRBD2
size: few